The 30 T cell receptor beta chains presented below share a single source sample, sequenced in a study of shared clonotypes between healthy human individuals (dated by TCRdb to 2020 to 2022). Receptors were amplified or captured by the immunoSEQ multiplex PCR assay. The immuneACCESS repertoire file appears here via TCRdb, limited to in-frame rearrangements. These files lack a portion of the clones; in checked studies, under half of the deficit traces to unresolved V genes, and the cause of the others is not known. The sample table contains some 1 million clones; only one count was recorded for approximately 72% of them. The top ten clones comprise about 1.5% of the sample. The sequencing sample was made of memory CD4+ T cells sorted from blood. The label giving this sample's cell subset or site can be read as: CD45RA-negative fraction. Every receptor here comes from a man aged 18 to 35 in good health.

This clone was recorded a few times. CDR3 sequence reads: CASSLIAGASTDTQYF. In nucleotides, the CDR3 is TGTGCCAGCAGCCTCATAGCGGGGGCGAGCACAGATACGCAGTATTTT. This chain joins TRBV7-3 and TRBJ2-3, with 9 bases that match TRBD2. V lost 5 bases, J lost 0 bases, and 6 bases stayed unmatched. Germline CDR1 SGHTA, CDR2 FQGTGA. The CDR3 spans 16 residues.

Points on this clone: The same CDR3 is also encoded by other DNA sequences in this sample. The V gene is TRBV5-1, the J gene TRBJ2-1; the D gene is possibly TRBD2 (6 bases). This CDR3 is 14 amino acids long. V gave up 3 bases and J gave up 4 bases, with 11 bases separating them. Germline-derived CDR1 and CDR2 are SGHRS and YFSETQ. DNA of the CDR3: TGCGCCAGCAGCTCGGGGGTAAGGTACAATGAGCAGTTCTTC. Its protein product is CASSSGVRYNEQFF.

The J gene is TRBJ2-5, the V gene TRBV30; D gene ambiguous. The CDR3 runs to 13 residues. Germline CDR1 and CDR2: GTSNPN and SVGIG (reference sequence). V lost 3 bases, J lost 1 base, and 9 bases lay in between. This chain's CDR3 is CAWSRSTQETQYF. CDR3 DNA sequence: TGTGCCTGGAGCAGATCGACCCAAGAGACCCAGTACTTC. The full variable domain, rest sourced from reference TRBV30 and TRBJ2-5, is SQTIHQWPATLVQPVGSPLSLECTVEGTSNPNLYWYRQAAGRGLQLLFYSVGIGQISSEVPQNLSASRPQDRQFILSSKKLLLSDSGFYLCAWSRSTQETQYFGPGTRLLVL.

With respect to this clone: Just one base apart from a much larger clone, this may be a read error. CDR3 sequence reads: CASSSGESSYEQYF. Here the CDR3 DNA reads TGTGCCAGCAGCTCAGGGGAGAGCTCCTACGAGCAGTACTTC. V is TRBV7-2 and J is TRBJ2-7, with D possibly being TRBD1 (6 bases). From germline, CDR1 is SGHTA and CDR2 FQGNSA. V was shortened by 4 bases and J by 0 bases, with 10 bases between the two germline ends. This CDR3 spans 14 amino acids.

This clone was counted between two and nine times. The chain couples TRBV30 to TRBJ2-3, with 10 bases lining up with TRBD2. Looked up from germline, CDR1 is GTSNPN and CDR2 is SVGIG (reference sequence). V shed 5 bases, J shed 6 bases, and the junction held 11 bases outside the gene matches. CDR3 length equals 15 residues. The DNA of the CDR3 is TGTGCCTGGGGGTTTGGAGCGGGAGGGCGGGATACGCAGTATTTT. Translating it yields CAWGFGAGGRDTQYF.

This clone has only a few counts. This chain uses TRBV5-4 with TRBJ1-1; 7 bases are a match to TRBD1. Germline assignment: CDR1 SGHNT and CDR2 YYREEE (reference sequence). The V segment lost 4 bases and the J segment 4 bases; nucleotides outside the gene matches: 10. This CDR3 spans 15 amino acids. The chain's CDR3 is CASSNVDRASTEAFF. The CDR3 region has the DNA TGTGCCAGCAGCAACGTCGACAGGGCAAGCACTGAAGCTTTCTTT.

The chain combines TRBV30 with TRBJ1-4; the D gene is possibly TRBD1 (5 bases). CDR1 and CDR2 from the germline V gene are GTSNPN and SVGIG (reference sequence). V lost 3 bases, J lost 0 bases, and 5 bases lay in between. CDR3 length: 13 amino acids. CDR3 coding DNA: TGTGCCTGGAGAGGGGCAACTAATGAAAAACTGTTTTTT. This sequence encodes CAWRGATNEKLFF.

This clone was picked up a small number of times. The chain combines TRBV28 with TRBJ2-7, with D perhaps TRBD1 (7 bases). The CDR3 runs to 15 residues. Trimming cost V 5 bases and J 0 bases, with 14 bases left between them. The V gene's germline CDR1 is MDHEN and CDR2 SYDVKM. This CDR3 reads CASSHQGGGSYEQYF. DNA for the CDR3: TGTGCCAGCAGTCACCAGGGGGGAGGCTCCTACGAGCAGTACTTC.

The genes are TRBV29-1 and TRBJ1-3; TRBD1 might be the D (6 bases). There are 15 residues in the CDR3. V was clipped by 4 bases and J by 0 bases, with 13 bases between them. Germline-derived CDR1 and CDR2 are SQVTM and ANQGSEA. This chain's CDR3 is CSVAGRTDSGNTIYF. CDR3 in DNA: TGCAGCGTTGCGGGACGGACAGACTCTGGAAACACCATATATTTT.

V is TRBV7-2 and J is TRBJ1-5; D unclear. V lost 5 bases, J lost 0 bases, and 11 bases lay in between. Germline-derived CDR1 and CDR2 are SGHTA and FQGNSA. This CDR3 region has 15 residues. The DNA for the CDR3 is TGTGCCAGCAGCCCGCAGTGGGATAGCAATCAGCCCCAGCATTTT. It codes for CASSPQWDSNQPQHF.

This chain joins TRBV7-2 and TRBJ1-1, with D possibly TRBD1 on 6 matching bases. Germline-derived CDR1 and CDR2 are SGHTA and FQGNSA. The CDR3 runs 14 residues. V shed 5 bases and J shed 1 base, with 11 bases lying between them. CDR3 DNA sequence: TGTGCCAGCAGCCCAACAGGGACGAACACTGAAGCTTTCTTT. Residues: CASSPTGTNTEAFF.

This clone came up once. This may be a read error, as it is one base from a much larger clone. The same CDR3 arises from other DNA sequences in this sample as well. The V call is TRBV11-2, the J call TRBJ2-3, with D tentatively TRBD2 (5 bases). The V end was cut by 4 bases, the J end by 0 bases, with 11 bases between. Germline CDR1 reads SGHAT; CDR2 reads FQNNGV. The CDR3 is made up of 15 amino acids. CDR3 coding DNA: TGTGCCAGCAGCTCACCGAGGGCTAGCACAGATACGCAGTATTTT. It encodes CASSSPRASTDTQYF.

V gene TRBV27 combines with J gene TRBJ1-2, with a possible D match to TRBD1 (5 bases). The CDR3 consists of 14 residues. Trimming removed 2 bases from V and 8 bases from J, with 15 bases in between. The germline V gene encodes CDR1 MNHEY and CDR2 SMNVEV (reference sequence). The CDR3 is CASSLGGGWSGYTF. CDR3 nucleotides: TGTGCCAGCAGTTTAGGGGGGGGGTGGAGCGGCTACACCTTC.

Comments on this clone: A much larger clone differs by one base, so this may be a read error. J is TRBJ2-7 and V is TRBV11-1; 10 bases fit TRBD1. This CDR3 has 14 amino acids. Germline trimming cut 5 bases from V and 5 bases from J; bases unmatched to any gene: 6. The V gene's germline CDR1 is SGHAT and CDR2 FQDESV (reference sequence). CDR3 in amino acids: CASSPGQGVNEQYF. The CDR3 DNA is TGTGCCAGCAGCCCCGGACAGGGGGTCAACGAGCAGTACTTC.

This clone was counted a single time. This chain uses TRBV2 with TRBJ2-2; D unresolved. From germline, CDR1 is SNHLY and CDR2 FYNNEI. Trimming removed 4 bases at V and 8 bases at J, with 8 bases between. The CDR3 is 12 amino acids. CDR3 amino acids: CASSVNAGELFF. CDR3 coding DNA: TGTGCCAGCAGTGTTAACGCTGGGGAGCTGTTTTTT.

The V gene is TRBV5-1, the J gene TRBJ1-2; D perhaps matches TRBD1 (5 bases). The germline gives CDR1 SGHRS, CDR2 YFSETQ. The CDR3 covers 14 residues. The V and J ends lost 5 bases and 2 bases respectively, with 13 bases between them. DNA of the CDR3: TGCGCCAGCAGACCACAGGCCTACAACTATGGCTACACCTTC. The encoded protein is CASRPQAYNYGYTF.

This chain uses TRBV10-3 with TRBJ1-3; the D gene is possibly TRBD1 (6 bases). Trimming left V 2 bases short and J 0 bases short, with 11 bases between. The CDR3 loop spans 16 amino acids. Germline V gives CDR1 ENHRY, CDR2 SYGVKD. The CDR3 here is CAISEKGVNSGNTIYF. CDR3 DNA: TGTGCCATCAGTGAGAAGGGGGTCAACTCTGGAAACACCATATATTTT.

The chain couples TRBV28 to TRBJ1-1; 9 bases line up with TRBD1. The ends lost 3 bases at V and 6 bases at J; junction bases unmatched: 8. Per the germline V gene, CDR1 is MDHEN and CDR2 is SYDVKM. This CDR3 comprises 15 residues. The CDR3 sequence is CASSLDRGVQAEAFF. DNA of the CDR3: TGTGCCAGCAGTTTGGACAGGGGAGTTCAGGCTGAAGCTTTCTTT. Using reference TRBV28 and TRBJ1-1 for the parts outside the CDR3, the full variable domain is DVKVTQSSRYLVKRTGEKVFLECVQDMDHENMFWYRQDPGLGLRLIYFSYDVKMKEKGDIPEGYSVSREKKERFSLILESASTNQTSMYLCASSLDRGVQAEAFFGQGTRLTVV.

V and J are TRBV18 and TRBJ2-2, with a weak D call TRBD2 (6 bases). This CDR3 has 18 amino acids. The V gene lost 0 bases and the J gene lost 1 base, with 15 bases spanning the gap. Germline CDR1 is KGHSH and CDR2 is LQKENI. CDR3 sequence reads: CASSPPRGSSVNTGELFF. The CDR3 DNA reads TGTGCCAGCTCACCACCGCGGGGAAGTTCTGTGAACACCGGGGAGCTGTTTTTT.

The chain employs TRBV5-8 and TRBJ2-7; 7 bases map to TRBD1. This CDR3 contains 14 residues. CDR1 is SGHTS and CDR2 is YDEGEE in the germline V gene. The ends lost 4 bases at V and 2 bases at J; junction bases unmatched: 6. Written as DNA, the CDR3 is TGTGCCAGCAGCCGCCAGACAGGGACCTACGAGCAGTACTTC. The encoded protein is CASSRQTGTYEQYF.

This clone was seen more than once but under ten times. The CDR3 DNA is TGTGCCAGCAGCCAAGAGGGACAAAAGGTCTACGAGCAGTACTTC. Its translation is CASSQEGQKVYEQYF. V gene TRBV4-2 combines with J gene TRBJ2-7; D perhaps matches TRBD1 (6 bases). V lost 0 bases, J lost 3 bases, and 12 bases lay in between. The CDR3 covers 15 residues. Germline CDR1 LGHNA, CDR2 YNFKEQ.

This clone was detected only a few times. The chain is built from TRBV9 and TRBJ2-5, with D tentatively TRBD1 or TRBD2 (5 bases each). V was trimmed by 1 base and J by 4 bases, leaving 8 bases between them. This CDR3 contains 13 residues. Germline V gene data show CDR1 as SGDLS and CDR2 as YYNGEE. In nucleotides, the CDR3 is TGTGCCAGCAGCGTATGGGACGGAGAGACCCAGTACTTC. Translation gives CASSVWDGETQYF.

The chain combines TRBV25-1 with TRBJ1-2; TRBD1 agrees at 8 bases. This CDR3 is 17 amino acids long. With 4 bases clipped from V and 0 bases from J, the junction kept 10 bases outside the gene matches. The germline V gene has CDR1 MGHDK and CDR2 SYGVNS. The CDR3 loop reads CASSVPRQGLANYGYTF. In DNA, the CDR3 is TGTGCCAGCAGTGTTCCGAGACAGGGGCTCGCTAACTATGGCTACACCTTC.

V and J are TRBV2 and TRBJ1-1; D remains ambiguous. CDR3 size: 13 residues. The V and J ends lost 3 bases and 7 bases respectively, with 12 bases between them. The germline V gene has CDR1 SNHLY and CDR2 FYNNEI. This chain's CDR3 is CASSEGLAVEAFF. The CDR3 DNA reads TGTGCCAGCAGTGAGGGTCTCGCAGTTGAAGCTTTCTTT.

The chain carries TRBV5-6 and TRBJ2-5; D perhaps matches TRBD2 (6 bases). Germline CDR1 and CDR2: SGHDT and YYEEEE. CDR3 length: 14 residues. V lost 0 bases, J lost 0 bases, and 6 bases lay in between. The CDR3 here is CASSLAGDQETQYF. The CDR3 DNA reads as TGTGCCAGCAGCTTGGCGGGGGACCAAGAGACCCAGTACTTC.

The J gene is TRBJ1-4, the V gene TRBV19; D is ambiguous. Trimming cost V 5 bases and J 6 bases, with 13 bases left between them. The germline V gene encodes CDR1 LNHDA and CDR2 SQIVND (reference sequence). The CDR3 length is 14 residues. CDR3 in amino acids: CASSGVTSDEKLFF. In DNA, the CDR3 is TGTGCCAGTAGTGGCGTTACCTCGGATGAAAAACTGTTTTTT. The entire variable domain, with the rest obtained from reference TRBV19 and TRBJ1-4, is as follows: DGGITQSPKYLFRKEGQNVTLSCEQNLNHDAMYWYRQDPGQGLRLIYYSQIVNDFQKGDIAEGYSVSREKKESFPLTVTSAQKNPTAFYLCASSGVTSDEKLFFGSGTQLSVL.

The V and J genes are TRBV27 and TRBJ1-5, with D possibly being TRBD1 (6 bases). CDR3 length: 13 residues. The V gene's germline CDR1 is MNHEY and CDR2 SMNVEV (reference sequence). V lost 6 bases, J lost 11 bases, and 17 bases lay in between. Here the CDR3 reads CASSLFRDTAQHF. The CDR3 DNA sequence: TGTGCCAGCAGCCTATTTCGGGACACGGCCCAGCATTTT.

The chain combines TRBV5-1 with TRBJ2-1, with D unresolved. The CDR3 length is 16 residues. Trimming left V 2 bases short and J 2 bases short, with 14 bases between. CDR1 and CDR2 from the germline V gene are SGHRS and YFSETQ. CDR3 nucleotide sequence: TGCGCCAGCAGCTTTGTGGCCCATGGGGCCTACAATGAGCAGTTCTTC. It encodes CASSFVAHGAYNEQFF. Looking up the rest from reference TRBV5-1 and TRBJ2-1 gives the full variable domain: KAGVTQTPRYLIKTRGQQVTLSCSPISGHRSVSWYQQTPGQGLQFLFEYFSETQRNKGNFPGRFSGRQFSNSRSEMNVSTLELGDSALYLCASSFVAHGAYNEQFFGPGTRLTVL.

The chain recombines TRBV2 with TRBJ2-7, with TRBD2 identical over 9 bases. The trim removed 7 bases at V and 2 bases at J, leaving 15 bases unmatched. This CDR3 is 17 amino acids long. Germline lookup yields CDR1 SNHLY and CDR2 FYNNEI. The CDR3 coding sequence is TGTGCCAGCACCGAAGGAGTCGGCGGGAGGGCCCCCTACGAGCAGTACTTC. Its translation is CASTEGVGGRAPYEQYF.

The chain uses TRBV27 and TRBJ1-5; D is unresolved. V lost 0 bases, J lost 1 base, and 7 bases lay in between. The CDR3 is 15 residues long. Germline CDR1 and CDR2: MNHEY and SMNVEV (reference sequence). The CDR3 nucleotides read TGTGCCAGCAGTTTATCTTGGCAAAGCAATCAGCCCCAGCATTTT. It is translated as CASSLSWQSNQPQHF.